The 26 T cell receptor beta chains given below trace back to one sample, sequenced in a study. TCRdb re-analysed the RT-PCR reads in MiXCR, keeping a single row per CDR3 protein. The profile shows approximately 720,000 distinct CDR3 sequences, 12% to 15% of them singletons. Specimen: memory CD4+ T cells from blood. Every receptor here comes from a female donor in good health, serving as a healthy control.

The rearrangement uses TRBV5-1 and TRBJ2-2, with 8 bases that match TRBD1. The CDR3 has 16 amino acids. Germline CDR1 reads SGHRS; CDR2 reads YFSETQ. Losses at the gene ends were 0 bases for V and 6 bases for J; bases not matched to a gene: 7. The CDR3 bases are TGCGCCAGCAGCTTGGGCGGGACAGGCCAGGCCGGGGAGCTGTTTTTT. Amino acids: CASSLGGTGQAGELFF. The entire variable domain, with the rest obtained from reference TRBV5-1 and TRBJ2-2, is as follows: KAGVTQTPRYLIKTRGQQVTLSCSPISGHRSVSWYQQTPGQGLQFLFEYFSETQRNKGNFPGRFSGRQFSNSRSEMNVSTLELGDSALYLCASSLGGTGQAGELFFGEGSRLTVL.

V gene TRBV7-2 combines with J gene TRBJ1-2; D not resolved. This CDR3 comprises 15 residues. The germline CDR1 and CDR2 sequences are SGHTA and FQGNSA. V was clipped by 3 bases and J by 8 bases, with 19 bases between them. DNA of the CDR3: TGTGCCAGCAGCTTGACCGTGGGTGTTCAAGGCGGCTACACCTTC. This sequence encodes CASSLTVGVQGGYTF.

This clonotype has only one observation. This chain links TRBV6-2 or TRBV6-3 with TRBJ2-1; 8 positions agree with TRBD2. V lost 5 bases, J lost 3 bases, and 9 bases stayed unmatched. Germline V CDR1 and CDR2: MNHEY, SVGEGT. The CDR3 sequence is 16 residues long. The CDR3 region is CASSILAAAVYNEQFF. The CDR3 nucleotides are TGTGCCAGCAGTATACTAGCGGCAGCTGTCTACAATGAGCAGTTCTTC.

This clonotype turned up a few times. The chain is built from TRBV18 and TRBJ2-7; the D is unclear. CDR1 KGHSH and CDR2 LQKENI come from the germline V gene. This CDR3 has 13 residues. Trimming left V 1 base short and J 7 bases short, with 11 bases between. The CDR3 bases are TGTGCCAGCTCACCACTTCGGGTTGGAGAGCAGTACTTC. It codes for CASSPLRVGEQYF.

This chain joins TRBV7-2 and TRBJ1-2; 7 positions match TRBD1. After removal of 1 base from V and 2 bases from J, the junction contained 4 bases not matched to a gene. This CDR3 comprises 15 residues. The germline CDR1 and CDR2 sequences are SGHTA and FQGNSA. The CDR3 region has the DNA TGTGCCAGCAGCTTAGGAGCAGGGGGGAACTATGGCTACACCTTC. It codes for CASSLGAGGNYGYTF.

This clonotype has only a few counts. The genes are TRBV6-1 and TRBJ1-5; 8 bases align to TRBD1. Trimming took 7 bases from V and 7 from J; bases not matched to a gene: 12. CDR1 and CDR2 (germline): MNHNS, SASEGT. The CDR3 loop spans 15 amino acids. CDR3 residues: CASTILGQVNQPQHF. CDR3 DNA: TGTGCCAGCACCATTTTGGGACAGGTGAACCAGCCCCAGCATTTT.

V gene TRBV28 combines with J gene TRBJ1-2; TRBD1 matches 7 bases. The V segment lost 7 bases and the J segment 3 bases; nucleotides outside the gene matches: 2. This CDR3 contains 12 residues. Germline V gene lookup returns CDR1 MDHEN and CDR2 SYDVKM. The DNA for the CDR3 is TGTGCCAGCAACGACAGGGACTATGGCTACACCTTC. Translating it yields CASNDRDYGYTF.

There are many counts of this clonotype. The chain joins TRBV7-2 to TRBJ2-7; TRBD1 aligns across 10 bases. The junction had 3 bases not matched to a gene; V was cut back by 1 base and J by 6 bases. Germline V lookup: CDR1 SGHTA, CDR2 FQGNSA. The CDR3 consists of 14 residues. In DNA form, the CDR3 reads TGTGCCAGCAGCTTAGGGACAGGGGGTGTCGAGCAGTACTTC. Translation: CASSLGTGGVEQYF.

This clonotype was observed a handful of times. V and J are TRBV29-1 and TRBJ2-5, with TRBD2 identical over 8 bases. The CDR3 length is 13 residues. Germline V gene sequence: CDR1 SQVTM, CDR2 ANQGSEA. V lost 7 bases and J lost 6; bases outside the gene matches: 10. The CDR3 sequence: CSGAPGLDQTQYF. CDR3 DNA sequence: TGCAGCGGCGCCCCGGGACTAGACCAGACCCAGTACTTC.

The chain links TRBV5-4 to TRBJ1-2, with D hard to call. V was clipped by 2 bases and J by 5 bases, with 13 bases between them. The CDR3 totals 14 residues. CDR1 and CDR2 (germline): SGHNT, YYREEE (reference sequence). The CDR3 DNA sequence: TGTGCCAGCAGCTTTATTAGCGACGGGTATGGCTACACCTTC. As protein: CASSFISDGYGYTF.

This clonotype came up a few times. The gene calls are TRBV9 and TRBJ2-5; D might be TRBD1 (5 bases). CDR1 SGDLS and CDR2 YYNGEE come from the germline V gene. V lost 0 bases and J 2 bases, leaving 17 bases between the germline ends. This CDR3 is 17 amino acids long. DNA of the CDR3: TGTGCCAGCAGCGTAGGGTTGAGGACACACCCTCAAGAGACCCAGTACTTC. Its protein is CASSVGLRTHPQETQYF.

In its sample, this clonotype was seen many times. The chain uses TRBV20-1 and TRBJ1-5; 9 bases are shared with TRBD1. Germline V gene data show CDR1 as DFQATT and CDR2 as SNEGSKA (reference sequence). Trimming cost V 6 bases and J 2 bases; bases outside gene matches: 8. The CDR3 is 15 residues long. The CDR3 loop is CSARTGGVGNQPQHF. CDR3 DNA sequence: TGCAGTGCGCGTACAGGGGGCGTTGGCAATCAGCCCCAGCATTTT.

This clonotype was observed a few times. The CDR3 sequence is CASSGTSGWGTQYF. The CDR3 coding sequence is TGTGCCAGCAGTGGGACTAGCGGATGGGGGACCCAGTACTTC. This chain links TRBV27 with TRBJ2-5; 11 nucleotides match TRBD2. Germline V gene lookup returns CDR1 MNHEY and CDR2 SMNVEV (reference sequence). Trimming at V came to 5 bases and at J to 7 bases, leaving 6 bases not matched to a gene. The CDR3 sequence is 14 residues long.

The V call is TRBV5-1, the J call TRBJ1-1, with 7 bases that match TRBD1. V was pared by 4 bases and J by 4 bases, with 10 bases of the junction left unmatched. Germline V gene lookup returns CDR1 SGHRS and CDR2 YFSETQ. The CDR3 loop spans 15 amino acids. CDR3 sequence: CASSPNPGGSTEAFF. CDR3 DNA: TGCGCCAGCAGCCCCAACCCAGGGGGGAGCACTGAAGCTTTCTTT.

Only a few counts were recorded for this clonotype. The chain links TRBV18 to TRBJ2-1; TRBD1 aligns across 9 bases. The V gene end was trimmed by 4 bases and the J gene end by 0 bases; junction bases not matched to a gene: 4. Germline V lookup: CDR1 KGHSH, CDR2 LQKENI. The CDR3 is 16 amino acids. CDR3 sequence reads: CASSHAGQGSYNEQFF. The CDR3 DNA reads TGTGCCAGCTCACATGCGGGACAGGGCTCCTACAATGAGCAGTTCTTC.

This rearrangement joins TRBV27 to TRBJ1-4; the D is unclear. V lost 4 bases, J lost 0 bases, and 6 bases lay in between. The CDR3 spans 14 residues. Germline loops: CDR1 MNHEY, CDR2 SMNVEV (reference sequence). The CDR3 DNA reads as TGTGCCAGCAGTTCCCTCTCAACTAATGAAAAACTGTTTTTT. Residues: CASSSLSTNEKLFF.

This clonotype was found many times. This chain joins TRBV5-6 and TRBJ2-3; no clear D gene. V dropped 6 bases and J dropped 0 bases, with 11 bases sitting between them. The CDR3 loop spans 14 amino acids. The V gene's germline CDR1 is SGHDT and CDR2 YYEEEE. CDR3 in DNA: TGTGCCAGCACCATCATTACTAGCACAGATACGCAGTATTTT. The encoded protein is CASTIITSTDTQYF.

This rearrangement joins TRBV28 to TRBJ2-1; tentatively, D is TRBD2 (6 bases). Trimming stripped 5 bases from V and 0 bases from J, with 8 bases between. The CDR3 runs to 14 residues. Germline CDR1 reads MDHEN; CDR2 reads SYDVKM. As DNA, the CDR3 is TGTGCCAGCAGTGCGGGGCTCTCCTACAATGAGCAGTTCTTC. Its translation is CASSAGLSYNEQFF.

The chain couples TRBV7-8 to TRBJ1-1; D not certain. Between the trimmed V and J ends, which lost 8 bases and 0 bases, there was a span of 10 bases. The CDR3 consists of 13 residues. The germline gives CDR1 SGHVS, CDR2 FQNEAQ. CDR3 in DNA: TGTGCCAGCCGCCGTATGATGAACACTGAAGCTTTCTTT. It is translated as CASRRMMNTEAFF.

This clonotype has ten or more counts. The genes are TRBV13 and TRBJ2-2; D gene unclear. Trimming shortened V by 5 bases and J by 5 bases, and 9 bases separated the two germline ends. Germline loops: CDR1 PRHDT, CDR2 FYEKMQ (reference sequence). The CDR3 runs 13 residues. This CDR3 is CASSLLDTGELFF. CDR3 nucleotide sequence: TGTGCCAGCAGCCTTCTAGATACCGGGGAGCTGTTTTTT.

The chain links TRBV20-1 to TRBJ1-4; D is unresolved. Germline assignment: CDR1 DFQATT and CDR2 SNEGSKA (reference sequence). CDR3 length equals 15 residues. V lost 0 bases to trimming and J lost 2 bases, with 10 bases between them. The CDR3 loop is CSARDISPTNEKLFF. For the CDR3, the DNA is TGCAGTGCTAGAGACATAAGCCCGACTAATGAAAAACTGTTTTTT.

V is TRBV5-1 and J is TRBJ2-7, with 9 positions matching TRBD1. Germline CDR1 SGHRS, CDR2 YFSETQ. The CDR3 runs 15 residues. V trimming: 3 bases; J trimming: 3 bases; junction bases outside the gene matches: 7. The DNA of the CDR3 is TGCGCCAGCAGCTATGACAGGGGGTCAGGCTACGAGCAGTACTTC. Amino acid sequence: CASSYDRGSGYEQYF. Looking up the rest from reference TRBV5-1 and TRBJ2-7 gives the full variable domain: KAGVTQTPRYLIKTRGQQVTLSCSPISGHRSVSWYQQTPGQGLQFLFEYFSETQRNKGNFPGRFSGRQFSNSRSEMNVSTLELGDSALYLCASSYDRGSGYEQYFGPGTRLTVT.

Ten or more counts support this clonotype. This sequence joins TRBV7-9 and TRBJ2-5; TRBD1 might be the D (6 bases). Trimming shortened V by 7 bases and J by 4 bases, and 13 bases separated the two germline ends. Germline V gives CDR1 SEHNR, CDR2 FQNEAQ (reference sequence). CDR3 size: 13 residues. The CDR3 nucleotides are TGTGCCAGCATACCGACAGGAGGAGAGACCCAGTACTTC. This encodes CASIPTGGETQYF. The full variable domain, its missing parts supplied by reference TRBV7-9 and TRBJ2-5, is DTGVSQNPRHKITKRGQNVTFRCDPISEHNRLYWYRQTLGQGPEFLTYFQNEAQLEKSRLLSDRFSAERPKGSFSTLEIQRTEQGDSAMYLCASIPTGGETQYFGPGTRLLVL.

This clonotype was seen only a few times. The V gene is TRBV7-2, the J gene TRBJ1-1, with D unclear. The germline V gene encodes CDR1 SGHTA and CDR2 FQGNSA. V was clipped by 8 bases and J by 3 bases, with 13 bases between them. This CDR3 contains 13 residues. The DNA for the CDR3 is TGTGCCAGCTGCGATCAACGGGACACTGAAGCTTTCTTT. Residues: CASCDQRDTEAFF.

This clonotype was observed at least ten times. This rearrangement joins TRBV12-3 or TRBV12-4 to TRBJ2-7; D is possibly TRBD1 or TRBD2 (5 bases each). The CDR3 runs 13 residues. Deletions cut 4 bases from V and 4 bases from J, with 11 bases between. The CDR3 loop reads CASSWGTAYEQYF. The CDR3, as DNA: TGTGCCAGCAGTTGGGGGACGGCTTACGAGCAGTACTTC.

This clonotype showed up just a few times. The rearrangement uses TRBV24-1 and TRBJ2-1; TRBD2 aligns across 8 bases. The CDR3 sequence is 15 residues long. Germline CDR1 reads KGHDR; CDR2 reads SFDVKD. J was trimmed by 10 bases and V by 4 bases; bases with no gene match: 11. CDR3 sequence: CATSEGGNSGIEQFF. The CDR3 nucleotides read TGTGCCACCAGTGAGGGGGGAAATAGCGGGATCGAGCAGTTCTTC.